Given below is one T cell receptor beta chain in context. Its specificity is unknown. This sample was taken from a study of OX40 agonist ivuxolimab in advanced cancers. General study findings and limits: Normalized expansion of T-cell clones was also low for some nonresponders. The study found that CD8+ T cells averaged more expanded clones than CD4+.

There are 15 residues in the CDR3. V was trimmed by 5 bases and J by 4 bases, leaving 15 bases between them. Germline CDR1 reads MNHEY; CDR2 reads SVGAGI. TCRdb's copy holds only in-frame clones and misses some; the assay was immunoSEQ multiplex PCR. The table lists some 40,000 clones, about 90% of them singletons, with less than 25% in the top ten. The sample here was CD4+ or CD8+ T cells sorted from blood, taken in a trial of the OX40 agonist ivuxolimab. The chain combines TRBV6-5 with TRBJ2-1; no firm D call. The sequence was collected from an adult with an advanced solid tumor such as melanoma, head and neck, liver or kidney cancer. CDR3 protein: CASSPGALTYNEQFF. The CDR3 DNA sequence: TGTGCCAGCAGTCCGGGCGCTCTCACGTACAATGAGCAGTTCTTC.